This T cell receptor beta chain came from a study of T cell repertoires in cytomegalovirus infection. Study background: CMV epitopes that were recently identified and HLA-C-restricted were used alongside well-studied HLA-B-restricted ones. Study observations and caveats: Dominant in the ex vivo response were TCR beta clonotypes restricted by HLA-C and specific for CMV.

The sample holds many counts of this clonotype. Antigen: not known. Trimming cost V 3 bases and J 1 base, with 9 bases left between them. This CDR3 contains 14 residues. Per germline, CDR1 SGHTA and CDR2 FQGNSA. Via MiXCR, TCRdb re-called the reads, giving one row per CDR3 protein. The sample has around 750,000 distinct CDR3 sequences, approximately 32% seen once. The V gene is TRBV7-2, the J gene TRBJ1-2, with unresolved D. Sequencing used cultured CD8+ T cells from PBMCs, obtained from culture after CMV antigen stimulation. The sequence derives from a human donor in good health (CMV status not recorded). Some clones in this sample may be carry-over from other donors' samples. The CDR3 coding sequence is TGTGCCAGCAGCTTGACCGGACGTAACTATGGCTACACCTTC. Translation: CASSLTGRNYGYTF.